A single TCR beta chain is shown here with its context. There are a few counts of this clone. The antigen it recognizes is unknown. At one end, the junction sequence differs from germline, possibly due to a read error. CDR3 length: 14 amino acids, cysteine to phenylalanine. Just the 42-base CDR3 DNA is kept, in frame starting at base 1. The germline V gene provides CDR1 SGHAT and CDR2 FQNNGV. Each collaborating institution followed its own protocols to collect whole blood in K2EDTA tubes. For TCRbeta analysis, collaborator samples were shipped as frozen whole blood, as isolated PBMCs, or as DNA extracted from either sample type. The data derive from a study of blood T cell repertoires in COVID-19 (dated by TCRdb to 2018 to 2020). Regarding the complete study: Collaborator samples came from the United States, Italy and Spain and covered acute and convalescent phases of COVID-19. Deeply sampled blood TCRbeta repertoires from subjects exposed to, actively infected with, or recovered from COVID-19 were included in the dataset. Nearly every sample came with metadata listing a de-identified subject ID, COVID-19 status, age in years and sex. The repertoires were released in a freely available public database intended as a resource for research on the immune response to SARS-CoV-2. The samples were drawn from two sources: the first 160 participants of the ongoing ImmuneRACE study, and over 1,000 subjects contributed by 6 global collaborators. Where HLA class I and class II types were available, the types were taken from metadata supplied by the sample provider, not from assay-based typing. The prospective study material was composed of cDNA or gDNA derived from T cells, B-cell-depleted T cells, or PBMCs. Results the study describes overall, beyond this receptor: How much clinical and demographic metadata was included differed by source and by participant, and the metadata was provided uncurated.

TCRbeta CDR3 regions were amplified from genomic DNA by means of the immunoSEQ Assay, a bias-controlled multiplex PCR. The study's own analysis went as follows. The number of nucleated cells in each sample was estimated from the amplification of reference gene primers within the assay. To quantify the absolute abundance of each unique TCRbeta CDR3 rearrangement, sequence reads were collapsed and filtered. For each sample, productive Simpson clonality was calculated by taking the square root of Simpson's diversity index across productive rearrangements. Sourced from immuneACCESS, this table was stored by TCRdb with only in-frame sequences that have V and J called. A share of the clones is absent; for the studies checked, an unresolved V gene accounts for under half, and the remainder has no known explanation. That table supplies the V and J calls and clone size; D and trimming were determined from the DNA. For this sample there are around 23,000 clones; roughly 88% appear just once. The top ten hold 12% of the sample.

The receptor chain draws on TRBV11-2 and TRBJ1-6; a tentative D call is TRBD1 (5 bases match). This TCR was sampled from an elderly woman with active or convalescent COVID-19. The sample taken for sequencing was peripheral blood. CDR3 protein: CASRLVGGISPLHF. In nucleotides, the sequence is TGTGCCAGCAGATTAGTCGGGGGAATTTCACCCCTCCACTTT.